Here is one TCR beta chain with its context. Antigen unknown. This sample was taken from a study of cytomegalovirus exposure and HLA in healthy donors. Overall study context: One earlier analysis, a look at roughly 170 million T cells, found roughly 120 million unique TCR beta sequences. Study-level points and caveats: Prior analysis indicated that the majority of TCR beta V segments exhibited productivity approximately 87% or approximately 30% of the time. Some highly shared sequence variants likely arose as a pipeline artifact. DRB1 had the most TCR associations and HLA-C the fewest, a later analysis found, with rates varying by HLA locus.

The ends lost 4 bases at V and 1 base at J; junction bases unmatched: 2. CDR3 length equals 14 residues. Germline V gene sequence: CDR1 LNHDA, CDR2 SQIVND (reference sequence). Vbeta (60) and Jbeta (13) primers were used in the PCR. Method: immunoSEQ multiplex PCR; TCRdb's copy keeps in-frame clones and lacks some. The sample lists about 140,000 clones, approximately 70% occurring once. The chain uses TRBV19 and TRBJ1-1, with 8 bases identical to TRBD1. The sequence was collected from a woman aged 55-75 years in good health and CMV-seropositive. Source material: PBMCs. The chain's CDR3 is CASSKGQGNTEAFF. The CDR3 bases are TGTGCCAGTAGTAAAGGACAGGGGAACACTGAAGCTTTCTTT.